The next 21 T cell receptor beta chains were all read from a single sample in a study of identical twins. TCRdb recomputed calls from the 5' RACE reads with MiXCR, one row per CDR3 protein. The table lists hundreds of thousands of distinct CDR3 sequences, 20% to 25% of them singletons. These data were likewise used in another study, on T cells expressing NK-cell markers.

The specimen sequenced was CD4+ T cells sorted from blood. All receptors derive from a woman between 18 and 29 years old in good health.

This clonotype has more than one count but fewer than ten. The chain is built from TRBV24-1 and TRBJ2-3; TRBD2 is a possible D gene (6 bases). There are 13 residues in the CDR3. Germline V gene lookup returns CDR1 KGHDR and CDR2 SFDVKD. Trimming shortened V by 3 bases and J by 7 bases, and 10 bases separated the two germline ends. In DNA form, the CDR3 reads TGTGCCACCAGTGATGGGACTTCAAATACGCAGTATTTT. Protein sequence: CATSDGTSNTQYF.

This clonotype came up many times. Written as DNA, the CDR3 is TGTGCCATCAAAAAGGGGCGAGGACAGCCCCAGCATTTT. This translates into CAIKKGRGQPQHF. V and J are TRBV10-3 and TRBJ1-5; tentatively, D is TRBD1 (5 bases). CDR1 and CDR2 from the germline V gene are ENHRY and SYGVKD. CDR3 length: 13 residues. The V end lost 7 bases, the J end lost 7 bases, and 14 bases lay between the germline ends.

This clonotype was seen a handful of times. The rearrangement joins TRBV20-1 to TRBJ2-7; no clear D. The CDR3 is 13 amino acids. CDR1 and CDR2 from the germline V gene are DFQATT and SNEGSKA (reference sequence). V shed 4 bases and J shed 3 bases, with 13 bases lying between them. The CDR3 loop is CSAMEPKGYEQYF. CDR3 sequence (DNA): TGCAGTGCTATGGAACCAAAGGGCTACGAGCAGTACTTC.

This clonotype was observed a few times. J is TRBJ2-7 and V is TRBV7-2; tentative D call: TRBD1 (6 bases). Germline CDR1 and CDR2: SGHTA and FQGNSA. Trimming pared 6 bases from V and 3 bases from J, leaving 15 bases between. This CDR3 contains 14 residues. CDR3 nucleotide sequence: TGTGCCAGCAGTCTTTTGGCAGGGGACTACGAGCAGTACTTC. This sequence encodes CASSLLAGDYEQYF.

Here the CDR3 DNA reads TGTGCCAGCAGCCACAGCCAGGGGGTTTCACCCCTCCACTTT. Its protein product is CASSHSQGVSPLHF. The chain employs TRBV3-1 and TRBJ1-6; 7 nucleotides align to TRBD1. Germline CDR1 reads LGHDT; CDR2 reads YNNKEL (reference sequence). Trimming cost V 3 bases and J 9 bases; bases outside gene matches: 5. The CDR3 contains 14 residues.

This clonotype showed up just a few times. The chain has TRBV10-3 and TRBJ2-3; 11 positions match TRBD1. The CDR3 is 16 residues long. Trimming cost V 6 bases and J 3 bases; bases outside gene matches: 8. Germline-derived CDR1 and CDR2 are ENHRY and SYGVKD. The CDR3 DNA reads TGTGCCATCAGCGGATTTGGACAGGGGGCTACAGATACGCAGTATTTT. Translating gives CAISGFGQGATDTQYF.

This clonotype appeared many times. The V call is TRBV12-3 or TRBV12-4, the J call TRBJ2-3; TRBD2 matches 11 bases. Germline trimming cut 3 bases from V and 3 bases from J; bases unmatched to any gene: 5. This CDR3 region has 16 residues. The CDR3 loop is CASSFLAGGWTDTQYF. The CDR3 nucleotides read TGTGCCAGCAGTTTTTTAGCGGGAGGGTGGACAGATACGCAGTATTTT.

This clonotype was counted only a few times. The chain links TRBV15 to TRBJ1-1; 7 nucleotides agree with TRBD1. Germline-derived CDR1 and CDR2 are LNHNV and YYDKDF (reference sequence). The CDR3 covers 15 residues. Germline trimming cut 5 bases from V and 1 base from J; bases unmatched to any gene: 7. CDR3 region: CATSAYRGRNTEAFF. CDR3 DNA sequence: TGTGCCACCAGCGCATACAGGGGACGGAACACTGAAGCTTTCTTT.

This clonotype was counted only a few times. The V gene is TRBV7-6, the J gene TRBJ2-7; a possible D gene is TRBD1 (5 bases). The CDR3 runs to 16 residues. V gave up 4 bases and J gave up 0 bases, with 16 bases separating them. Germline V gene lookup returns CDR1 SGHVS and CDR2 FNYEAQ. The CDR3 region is CASSSSSGRGSYEQYF. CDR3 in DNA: TGTGCCAGCAGCTCGAGCTCAGGGCGAGGCTCCTACGAGCAGTACTTC.

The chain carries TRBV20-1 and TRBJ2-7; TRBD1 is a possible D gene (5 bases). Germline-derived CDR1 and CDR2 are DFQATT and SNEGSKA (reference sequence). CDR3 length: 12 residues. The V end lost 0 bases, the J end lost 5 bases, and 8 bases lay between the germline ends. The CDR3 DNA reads TGCAGTGCTAGAGAAGGGGTCCACGAGCAGTACTTC. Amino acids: CSAREGVHEQYF.

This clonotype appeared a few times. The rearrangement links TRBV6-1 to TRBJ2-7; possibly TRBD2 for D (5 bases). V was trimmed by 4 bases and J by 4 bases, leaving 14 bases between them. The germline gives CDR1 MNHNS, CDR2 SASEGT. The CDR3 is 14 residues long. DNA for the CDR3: TGTGCCAGCAGTGTCAGCGGAGGTTCATACGAGCAGTACTTC. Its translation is CASSVSGGSYEQYF.

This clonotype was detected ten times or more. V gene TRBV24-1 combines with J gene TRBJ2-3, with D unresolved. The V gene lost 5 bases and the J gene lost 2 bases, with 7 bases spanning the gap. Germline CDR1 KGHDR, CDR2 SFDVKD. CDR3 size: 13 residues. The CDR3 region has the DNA TGTGCCACCAGTGCTGGATTCACAGATACGCAGTATTTT. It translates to CATSAGFTDTQYF.

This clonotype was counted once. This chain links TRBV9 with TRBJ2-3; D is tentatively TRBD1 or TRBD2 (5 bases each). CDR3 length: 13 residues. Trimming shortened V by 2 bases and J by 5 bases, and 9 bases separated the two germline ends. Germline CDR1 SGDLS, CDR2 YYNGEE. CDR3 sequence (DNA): TGTGCCAGCAGCGTCGGGGCACGAGATACGCAGTATTTT. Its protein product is CASSVGARDTQYF.

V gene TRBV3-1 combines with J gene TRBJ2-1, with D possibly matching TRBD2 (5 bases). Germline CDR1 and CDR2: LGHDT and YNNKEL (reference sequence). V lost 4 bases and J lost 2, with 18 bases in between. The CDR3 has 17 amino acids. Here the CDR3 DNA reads TGTGCCAGCAGCCTAAGGCCGTGGGTCGGGACCTACAATGAGCAGTTCTTC. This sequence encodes CASSLRPWVGTYNEQFF.

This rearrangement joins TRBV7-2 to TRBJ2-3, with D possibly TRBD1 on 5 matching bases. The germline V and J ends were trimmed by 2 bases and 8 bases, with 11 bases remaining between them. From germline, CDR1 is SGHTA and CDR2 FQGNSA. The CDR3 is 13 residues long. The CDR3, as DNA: TGTGCCAGCAGCTTACAGGGAAGGAGTACGCAGTATTTT. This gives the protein CASSLQGRSTQYF.

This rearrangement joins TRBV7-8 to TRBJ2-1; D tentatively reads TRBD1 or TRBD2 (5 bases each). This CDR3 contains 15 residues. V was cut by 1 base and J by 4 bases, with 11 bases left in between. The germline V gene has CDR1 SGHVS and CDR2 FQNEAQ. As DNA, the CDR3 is TGTGCCAGCAGCTTAGAAGGGACCACTTACAATGAGCAGTTCTTC. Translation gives CASSLEGTTYNEQFF.

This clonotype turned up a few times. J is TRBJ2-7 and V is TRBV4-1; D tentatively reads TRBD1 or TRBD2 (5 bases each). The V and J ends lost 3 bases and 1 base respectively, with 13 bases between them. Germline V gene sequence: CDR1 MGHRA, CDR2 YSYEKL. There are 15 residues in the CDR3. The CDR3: CASSHPQRGSYEQYF. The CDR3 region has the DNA TGCGCCAGCAGCCACCCCCAGAGGGGTTCCTACGAGCAGTACTTC.

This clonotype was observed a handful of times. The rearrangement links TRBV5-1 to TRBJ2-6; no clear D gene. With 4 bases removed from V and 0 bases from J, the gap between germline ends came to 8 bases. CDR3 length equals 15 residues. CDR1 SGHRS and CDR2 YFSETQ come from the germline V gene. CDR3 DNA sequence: TGCGCCAGCAGCAGGATGTACTCTGGGGCCAACGTCCTGACTTTC. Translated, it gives CASSRMYSGANVLTF.

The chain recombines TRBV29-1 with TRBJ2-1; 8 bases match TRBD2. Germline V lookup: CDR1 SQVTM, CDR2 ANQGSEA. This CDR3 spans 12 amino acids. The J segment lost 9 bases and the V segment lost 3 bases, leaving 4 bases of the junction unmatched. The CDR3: CSVESGRIEQFF. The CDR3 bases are TGCAGCGTTGAGAGCGGGAGAATTGAGCAGTTCTTC.

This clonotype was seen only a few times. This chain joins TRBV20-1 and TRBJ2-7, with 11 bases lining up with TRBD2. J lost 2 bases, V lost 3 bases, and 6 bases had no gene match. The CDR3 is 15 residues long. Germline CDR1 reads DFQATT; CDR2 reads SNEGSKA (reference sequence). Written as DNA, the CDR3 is TGCAGTGCTAGCCAGGTAGCGGGAGGGCCCTACGAGCAGTACTTC. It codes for CSASQVAGGPYEQYF.

CDR3 bases: TGCGCCAGCAGCTTGGACGGAGGGCCTGAAGCTTTCTTT. Translation: CASSLDGGPEAFF. The chain recombines TRBV5-1 with TRBJ1-1; D call uncertain. The V gene lost 0 bases and the J gene lost 6 bases, with 9 bases spanning the gap. In germline, CDR1 is SGHRS, CDR2 YFSETQ. The CDR3 has 13 residues.